This T cell receptor beta chain was identified in a study of neurological immune-mediated disorders. 5'RACE employing 10-nucleotide random UMIs yielded the cDNA. TCRdb passed the 5' RACE reads through MiXCR, listing each CDR3 protein once. Of fewer than 80,000 distinct CDR3 sequences in the sample, under 5.5% were seen once. This clonotype was recorded at least ten times. The germline V gene encodes CDR1 SQVTM and CDR2 ANQGSEA. The CDR3 runs 14 residues. J lost 7 bases, V lost 6 bases, and 12 bases had no gene match. The sample was PBMCs. The chain couples TRBV29-1 to TRBJ2-1; TRBD1 agrees at 7 bases. This sequence originates from a woman aged 45 to 65 with multiple sclerosis. The CDR3 DNA reads as TGCAGCGTCCAAAAAGGGACAGCCCTTAATGAGCAGTTCTTC. Its protein is CSVQKGTALNEQFF.